This record looks at one T cell receptor beta chain sequence and its context. Germline V gene data show CDR1 as SEHNR and CDR2 as FQNEAQ (reference sequence). The CDR3 runs to 15 residues. What made the TCR beta cDNA was 5'RACE template switching with UMIs. Following a re-call of the 5' RACE reads, TCRdb has one entry per CDR3 protein and lacks DNA. This sample's table has over 150,000 distinct CDR3 sequences. This entry comes from a study of T cells expressing NK-cell markers. Overall study context: The authors derived TCR beta repertoires from sorted CD3+CD56+NKG2C+, CD3+CD56+NKG2C- and CD3+CD56-NKG2C+ T cells.

The sequence came from a man aged 18 to 69 in good health. The chain links TRBV7-9 to TRBJ2-2; with no DNA, the TCRdb D assignment of TRBD1 cannot be verified. Material: blood T cells: a sorted CD56 or NKG2C T cell subset, CD4+ or CD8+ T cells, or bulk PBMC T cells (not recorded which). The CDR3 here is CASSFAGGVVGELFF. Combining the CDR3 with reference TRBV7-9 and TRBJ2-2 gives the whole variable domain DTGVSQNPRHKITKRGQNVTFRCDPISEHNRLYWYRQTLGQGPEFLTYFQNEAQLEKSRLLSDRFSAERPKGSFSTLEIQRTEQGDSAMYLCASSFAGGVVGELFFGEGSRLTVL.